What follows are 7 T cell receptor beta chains derived from one specimen sequenced in a study of OX40 agonist ivuxolimab in advanced cancers. Sequencing used immunoSEQ multiplex PCR; TCRdb keeps in-frame clones, though not all of them. The sample lists around 62,000 clones, about nine tenths occurring once. The input for sequencing was CD4+ or CD8+ T cells sorted from blood, taken in a trial of the OX40 agonist ivuxolimab. The receptors derive from an adult with an advanced solid tumor such as melanoma, head and neck, liver or kidney cancer.

The chain has TRBV5-4 and TRBJ2-1, with 10 nucleotides matching TRBD1. CDR1 is SGHNT and CDR2 is YYREEE in the germline V gene (reference sequence). The V gene end was trimmed by 4 bases and the J gene end by 5 bases; junction bases not matched to a gene: 6. The CDR3 is 15 amino acids. The CDR3 DNA reads TGTGCCAGCAGCAGTAGGACAGGGGGGAACAATGAGCAGTTCTTC. Translated, it gives CASSSRTGGNNEQFF.

Here the CDR3 reads CASSLGLRGDGTDTQYF. CDR3 DNA sequence: TGTGCCAGCAGCTTAGGATTGCGCGGGGACGGCACAGATACGCAGTATTTT. The rearrangement uses TRBV7-2 and TRBJ2-3; tentatively, D is TRBD2 (6 bases). V was shortened by 1 base and J by 1 base, with 15 bases between the two germline ends. The CDR3 sequence is 17 residues long. The V gene's germline CDR1 is SGHTA and CDR2 FQGNSA. The full variable domain, in which reference TRBV7-2 and TRBJ2-3 provide the parts outside the CDR3, is GAGVSQSPSNKVTEKGKDVELRCDPISGHTALYWYRQSLGQGLEFLIYFQGNSAPDKSGLPSDRFSAERTGGSVSTLTIQRTQQEDSAVYLCASSLGLRGDGTDTQYFGPGTRLTVL.

This clone is a singleton in its sample. The CDR3 loop reads CASSLSMVSNQPQHF. As DNA, the CDR3 is TGTGCCAGCAGCTTATCTATGGTAAGCAATCAGCCCCAGCATTTT. The chain recombines TRBV11-2 with TRBJ1-5; D is uncertain. The CDR3 loop spans 15 amino acids. CDR1 and CDR2 from the germline V gene are SGHAT and FQNNGV. Trimming removed 2 bases from V and 1 base from J, with 9 bases in between.

The rearrangement links TRBV19 to TRBJ2-3, with D tentatively TRBD1 (6 bases). Germline V gene lookup returns CDR1 LNHDA and CDR2 SQIVND (reference sequence). The CDR3 length is 16 residues. V was cut by 7 bases and J by 3 bases, with 20 bases left in between. The CDR3 is CASTPLLGQGTDTQYF. DNA for the CDR3: TGTGCCAGTACTCCCCTTTTGGGGCAGGGGACAGATACGCAGTATTTT.

This chain connects TRBV6-1 to TRBJ2-1; the D gene is possibly TRBD2 (7 bases). The ends were cut back, 1 base at V and 4 bases at J, with 14 bases in the middle. CDR3 length equals 16 residues. Germline CDR1 and CDR2: MNHNS and SASEGT. The CDR3 sequence is CASSEEAGASYNEQFF. CDR3 nucleotide sequence: TGTGCCAGCAGTGAAGAGGCGGGGGCTTCATACAATGAGCAGTTCTTC.

The rearrangement links TRBV25-1 to TRBJ1-2; possibly TRBD1 for D (5 bases). The V end was cut by 6 bases, the J end by 8 bases, with 16 bases between. Per germline, CDR1 MGHDK and CDR2 SYGVNS. This CDR3 is built from 13 residues. The CDR3: CASRGARVWGYTF. CDR3 coding DNA: TGTGCCAGCAGAGGGGCGCGGGTATGGGGCTACACCTTC.

The chain links TRBV9 to TRBJ2-5; no clear D gene. Trimming cost V 0 bases and J 2 bases, with 8 bases left between them. The CDR3 covers 14 residues. CDR1 SGDLS and CDR2 YYNGEE come from the germline V gene. The CDR3 here is CASSVDPLQETQYF. The CDR3 nucleotides are TGTGCCAGCAGCGTAGATCCTTTACAAGAGACCCAGTACTTC.